This record concerns one TCR beta chain sequence. With 7 bases removed from V and 0 bases from J, the gap between germline ends came to 9 bases. Per the germline V gene, CDR1 is SNHLY and CDR2 is FYNNEI. This CDR3 contains 13 residues. The sample belongs to a study of blood T cell repertoires in COVID-19. Study-level background: Sites in the United States, Italy and Spain provided acute and convalescent COVID-19 samples.

Sequencing was performed with immunoSEQ multiplex PCR; in TCRdb, only in-frame clones are kept and a portion is missing. The profile shows some 48,000 clones, around 86% of them singletons. Sequencing input: peripheral blood. The clonotype originates from a woman older than 75 with acute or convalescent COVID-19. The chain couples TRBV2 to TRBJ1-1, with no clear D. The CDR3 DNA is TGTGCCAGCAACCGGGTAATGAACACTGAAGCTTTCTTT. This translates into CASNRVMNTEAFF.